This TCR beta chain was documented in a study of blood T cell repertoires in COVID-19. The CDR3 totals 14 residues. V gave up 0 bases and J gave up 14 bases; unmatched junction bases: 13. Per germline, CDR1 SGDLS and CDR2 YYNGEE. Generated by immunoSEQ multiplex PCR, the TCRdb table keeps only in-frame clones and is missing some. The sample holds roughly 280,000 clones, 75% to 90% seen once. The chain carries TRBV9 and TRBJ1-1; 7 nucleotides align to TRBD1. The sequence was obtained from a man aged 25-45 years with active or convalescent COVID-19. The sample consisted of peripheral blood. The CDR3 DNA is TGTGCCAGCAGCGTAGAAAGGGACGGGACAGCTTCCTTCTTT. It yields the protein CASSVERDGTASFF.